This T cell receptor beta chain was recovered during a study of OX40 agonist ivuxolimab in advanced cancers. Study-wide context: Ivuxolimab was an agonistic, fully human IgG2 monoclonal antibody directed against OX40 (CD134), a costimulatory receptor. Intravenous ivuxolimab was administered to patients every 2 weeks at six dose levels: 0.01, 0.1, 0.3, 1.5, 3 and 10 mg/kg. Of the 52 patients in dose escalation, 19 had hepatocellular carcinoma, around 15 had melanoma, 9 had renal cell carcinoma and 9 had head and neck cancer. In the dose-escalation cohort, roughly 80% of patients were male, and the mean age was roughly 60 years, with a range of roughly 20 to 80. Prior anti-PD-1, anti-PD-L1 or anti-CTLA-4 therapy was permitted, and 40% of dose-escalation patients had received checkpoint inhibitors. Three dose-escalation patients achieved partial responses, one with hepatocellular carcinoma and two with cutaneous melanoma. The purpose of peripheral TCRbeta sequencing was to test whether ivuxolimab changed TCR sequence diversity and led to clonal T-cell expansion. The paper covers the monotherapy dose-escalation part of the phase I ivuxolimab trial, which included N ≈ 50 patients.

Sequences MNHEY (CDR1) and SVGAGI (CDR2) are obtained from the germline V gene. The junction carries 9 bases between V and J, which are trimmed by 4 bases and 5 bases respectively. The CDR3, cysteine through phenylalanine, is 13 amino acids long. The DNA shown is the 39-base CDR3, in frame from base 1. For sequencing of the TCRbeta CDR3 region, genomic DNA was extracted from the sorted cells. The immunoSEQ Assay was used for sequencing of TCRbeta CDR3 regions. In TCRdb, the immuneACCESS table is reduced to in-frame sequences with V and J assigned. These tables do not hold every clone; where another copy was compared, an unresolved V gene accounts for under half, and the others remain unexplained. The sample yields 16,000 or so clones; around four fifths were counted once. The leading ten clones occupy roughly 12% of the sample. This clone has a handful of counts. What antigen it recognizes has not been identified. Base qualities are not recorded, but no much larger clone differs from it by a single base.

The trial excluded patients who had a history of autoimmune disease or who were on systemic immunosuppression. Peripheral blood for TCR sequencing was collected from all dose cohorts at baseline, on cycle 4 day 1, and on cycle 7 day 1. The samples were taken from a phase I, first-in-human, multicenter, open-label dose-escalation trial of ivuxolimab. Adults with locally advanced or metastatic melanoma, renal cell, hepatocellular, or head and neck squamous cell carcinoma were enrolled in the trial. CD4+ and CD8+ T cells were sorted separately from peripheral blood before TCR sequencing. General findings and caveats noted by the study authors: On average, CD8+ T cells showed more expanded clones than CD4+ T cells after ivuxolimab. Partial responders in the 0.1-3.0 mg/kg groups had among the lowest normalized peripheral clonal expansion, especially among CD8+ T cells. Clonal expansion of both CD4+ and CD8+ blood T cells was observed from baseline to week 6 at doses 0.1 to 3.0 mg/kg. Low levels of normalized T-cell clonal expansion were also seen in some patients who did not respond. Antigen specificity was not determined for the clonally expanded peripheral T cells.

The starting material was CD4+ or CD8+ T cells sorted from blood, obtained in a trial of the OX40 agonist ivuxolimab. The chain is encoded by TRBV6-5 joined to TRBJ1-5, with a tentative D gene TRBD1 over 5 matching bases. The sequence was obtained from an adult with an advanced solid tumor such as melanoma, head and neck, liver or kidney cancer. The DNA sequence is TGTGCCAGCAGTTGGGACTTAGATCAGCCCCAGCATTTT. Translation gives CASSWDLDQPQHF.